The sequence of this TCR beta chain was determined in a study of blood T cell repertoires in COVID-19. Across the study: COVID-19 samples collected from the United States, Italy and Spain covered acute and convalescent phases. PBMCs, B-cell-depleted T cells, or T cells provided the cDNA or gDNA that made up the material.

Per the authors' pipeline: Researchers report that nucleated cell counts were estimated from reference gene primer amplification. TCRdb keeps only in-frame clones here, not all; method: immunoSEQ multiplex PCR. V, J and clone size are those of that table, while D and trimming were read from the DNA. The table shows 65,000 to 80,000 clones, with 75% to 90% occurring only once. Sequenced: peripheral blood. This sequence was found in a human donor in a cohort sampled during active COVID-19.

CDR3 coding DNA: TGTGCCAGCAGTGAAAGCGGGAACACCGGGGAGCTGTTTTTT. Translation: CASSESGNTGELFF. The chain recombines TRBV6-4 with TRBJ2-2, with a possible D match to TRBD2 (5 bases). The CDR3 runs 14 residues. The V gene's germline CDR1 is MRHNA and CDR2 SNTAGT. Trimming removed 3 bases at V and 1 base at J, with 6 bases between.